This entry describes one T cell receptor beta chain. The source of the sample is a study of early T cells in non-severe SARS-CoV-2 infection. CDR3 length: 12 residues. Trimming left V 3 bases short and J 6 bases short, with 10 bases between. The germline V gene has CDR1 SQVTM and CDR2 ANQGSEA. Each single cDNA molecule received a unique molecular identifier. TCRdb itself ran the 5' RACE reads through MiXCR, one entry per CDR3 protein. The sample has under 70,000 distinct CDR3 sequences, 10% to 15% seen once. The TCR comes from an adult who was a healthcare worker with PCR-confirmed SARS-CoV-2 infection or an uninfected control (not recorded which). This rearrangement joins TRBV29-1 to TRBJ2-3; D perhaps matches TRBD1 (6 bases). Sequencing was performed on whole blood. The CDR3: CSVDVQGDTQYF. CDR3 sequence (DNA): TGCAGCGTTGATGTACAGGGCGATACGCAGTATTTT.